One and the same sample provided the 24 T cell receptor beta chains below, sequenced in a study of shared clonotypes between healthy human individuals. Method: immunoSEQ multiplex PCR; TCRdb's copy keeps in-frame clones and lacks some. The sample comprises roughly 86,000 clones, over 60% of which are singletons, and roughly 50% rests with the top ten. The sample consisted of memory CD8+ T cells sorted from blood. As to subset: CD45RO+ cells pooled with CCR7-negative TemRA cells. The receptors originated from a man aged 25-40 years in good health.

J is TRBJ2-4 and V is TRBV15; tentative D call: TRBD1 (6 bases). This CDR3 is built from 16 residues. The germline V gene encodes CDR1 LNHNV and CDR2 YYDKDF (reference sequence). Between the trimmed V and J ends, which lost 6 bases and 0 bases, there was a span of 15 bases. DNA for the CDR3: TGTGCCACCAGTGATGGGACACTCTTAGCCAAAAACATTCAGTACTTC. The encoded protein is CATSDGTLLAKNIQYF.

The V gene is TRBV2, the J gene TRBJ2-2, with D hard to call. Looked up from germline, CDR1 is SNHLY and CDR2 is FYNNEI. The CDR3 spans 13 residues. Trimming left V 7 bases short and J 7 bases short, with 13 bases between. CDR3 DNA: TGTGCCAGCAACGGGCCCCACGGCGGGGAGCTGTTTTTT. Its protein is CASNGPHGGELFF.

The chain's CDR3 is CASRGGRAGGTGELFF. CDR3 nucleotide sequence: TGTGCCAGCAGGGGGGGAAGGGCCGGTGGAACCGGGGAGCTGTTTTTT. The chain combines TRBV7-9 with TRBJ2-2, with D possibly TRBD2 on 6 matching bases. V was trimmed by 6 bases and J by 5 bases, leaving 19 bases between them. This CDR3 has 16 residues. CDR1 SEHNR and CDR2 FQNEAQ come from the germline V gene (reference sequence).

This clone has ten or more counts. V and J are TRBV10-3 and TRBJ1-1, with a possible D match to TRBD1 (5 bases). Trimming removed 7 bases at V and 5 bases at J, with 20 bases between. Germline lookup yields CDR1 ENHRY and CDR2 SYGVKD. The length of the CDR3 is 15 residues. The CDR3 sequence is CAITEGQGGITEAFF. The CDR3 nucleotides read TGTGCCATCACCGAGGGCCAGGGCGGTATAACTGAAGCTTTCTTT.

The V call is TRBV10-2, the J call TRBJ2-7; no clear D. This CDR3 region has 11 residues. With 5 bases removed from V and 3 bases from J, the gap between germline ends came to 5 bases. Germline CDR1 and CDR2: WSHSY and SAAADI. The CDR3 reads CASSIDYEQYF. The CDR3, as DNA: TGCGCCAGCAGTATCGACTACGAGCAGTACTTC.

This clone has at least ten counts. The chain recombines TRBV28 with TRBJ2-7; D remains unclear. Trimming took 6 bases from V and 3 from J, leaving 9 bases between them. The CDR3 is made up of 12 amino acids. Germline CDR1 MDHEN, CDR2 SYDVKM. The CDR3 DNA reads as TGTGCCAGCAGCTCCATTAACTACGAGCAGTACTTC. Translated: CASSSINYEQYF.

This clone was picked up a small number of times. The chain combines TRBV9 with TRBJ1-3; no clear D gene. The CDR3 length is 16 residues. The V gene lost 0 bases and the J gene lost 2 bases, with 12 bases spanning the gap. CDR1 SGDLS and CDR2 YYNGEE come from the germline V gene. The CDR3 nucleotides are TGTGCCAGCAGCGTAGATCCCCCGGGGACTGGAAACACCATATATTTT. This encodes CASSVDPPGTGNTIYF.

This chain uses TRBV10-3 with TRBJ2-2; D is uncertain. V was shortened by 2 bases and J by 6 bases, with 10 bases between the two germline ends. The length of the CDR3 is 14 residues. The germline gives CDR1 ENHRY, CDR2 SYGVKD. The CDR3 bases are TGTGCCATCAGTGAGCCCGATGAGGCCGGGGAGCTGTTTTTT. Residues: CAISEPDEAGELFF.

This clone was counted many times. The V and J genes are TRBV7-6 and TRBJ1-1, with D perhaps matching TRBD1 (6 bases). Germline loops: CDR1 SGHVS, CDR2 FNYEAQ. V lost 4 bases and J lost 7, with 22 bases in between. The CDR3 covers 16 residues. The CDR3, as DNA: TGTGCCAGCAGCTCACCCCACAGGGACGCCAATAATGAAGCTTTCTTT. Its protein is CASSSPHRDANNEAFF. The full variable domain, its missing parts supplied by reference TRBV7-6 and TRBJ1-1, is GAGVSQSPRYKVTKRGQDVALRCDPISGHVSLYWYRQALGQGPEFLTYFNYEAQQDKSGLPNDRFSAERPEGSISTLTIQRTEQRDSAMYRCASSSPHRDANNEAFFGQGTRLTVV.

This clone was recorded many times. The sample has other DNA sequences that encode this CDR3 too. The rearrangement uses TRBV4-2 and TRBJ2-1, with 10 nucleotides matching TRBD2. The V gene's germline CDR1 is LGHNA and CDR2 YNFKEQ. The ends lost 0 bases at V and 4 bases at J; junction bases unmatched: 3. The CDR3 covers 16 residues. The CDR3 loop is CASSQDETSGYNEQFF. CDR3 nucleotides: TGTGCCAGCAGCCAAGATGAGACTAGCGGGTACAATGAGCAGTTCTTC.

This clone was found a few times. The chain is built from TRBV11-2 and TRBJ2-7; either TRBD1 or TRBD2 may supply D (5 bases each). V shed 5 bases and J shed 3 bases, with 11 bases lying between them. Per germline, CDR1 SGHAT and CDR2 FQNNGV. This CDR3 has 13 residues. CDR3 DNA: TGTGCCAGCAGCATCAGGGACGGCTACGAGCAGTACTTC. It yields the protein CASSIRDGYEQYF.

This clone was detected once. The chain employs TRBV15 and TRBJ2-1; D unresolved. The CDR3 has 12 amino acids. V gave up 5 bases and J gave up 7 bases, with 9 bases separating them. CDR1 is LNHNV, CDR2 YYDKDF, per germline (reference sequence). The CDR3 bases are TGTGCCACCAGCTGGCCCGGGAATGAGCAGTTCTTC. It codes for CATSWPGNEQFF.

This clone has ten or more counts. The chain links TRBV7-6 to TRBJ2-1; TRBD2 matches 9 bases. This CDR3 is 16 amino acids long. V dropped 4 bases and J dropped 3; count of bases not matched to a gene: 7. Germline CDR1 and CDR2: SGHVS and FNYEAQ. As DNA, the CDR3 is TGTGCCAGCAGCTCAAAGACTAGCGGAGACTACAATGAGCAGTTCTTC. Translated: CASSSKTSGDYNEQFF.

The chain uses TRBV15 and TRBJ2-7; TRBD1 agrees at 7 bases. CDR1 LNHNV and CDR2 YYDKDF come from the germline V gene (reference sequence). V shed 6 bases, J shed 0 bases, and the junction held 8 bases outside the gene matches. CDR3 length: 15 residues. The CDR3: CATRKGAQSSYEQYF. The CDR3 DNA is TGTGCCACCAGAAAGGGGGCCCAGAGCTCCTACGAGCAGTACTTC.

The chain combines TRBV23-1 with TRBJ2-1; 9 bases map to TRBD2. TRBV23-1 is an open reading frame, and its role is uncertain. There are 15 residues in the CDR3. V lost 11 bases to trimming and J lost 3 bases; unmatched junction nucleotides: 11. Written as DNA, the CDR3 is TGCGCCGCTCGGACTAGCGCATCCGACTACAATGAGCAGTTCTTC. It yields the protein CAARTSASDYNEQFF.

The chain links TRBV5-5 to TRBJ2-7; D is possibly TRBD2 (6 bases). Trimming removed 0 bases from V and 11 bases from J, with 15 bases in between. Germline V gene lookup returns CDR1 SGHKS and CDR2 YYEKEE (reference sequence). This CDR3 has 13 residues. For the CDR3, the DNA is TGTGCCAGCAGCTTGGAAACGGGGGAGATGGAGTACTTC. Its protein product is CASSLETGEMEYF. The variable domain in full, completed from reference TRBV5-5 and TRBJ2-7, reads DAGVTQSPTHLIKTRGQQVTLRCSPISGHKSVSWYQQVLGQGPQFIFQYYEKEERGRGNFPDRFSARQFPNYSSELNVNALLLGDSALYLCASSLETGEMEYFGPGTRLTVT.

V gene TRBV28 combines with J gene TRBJ2-3; tentatively, D is TRBD1 (6 bases). CDR1 and CDR2 from the germline V gene are MDHEN and SYDVKM. The ends were cut back, 6 bases at V and 0 bases at J, with 13 bases in the middle. This CDR3 region has 15 residues. The CDR3 loop reads CASSRDTSSTDTQYF. As DNA, the CDR3 is TGTGCCAGCAGCCGGGACACTTCTAGCACAGATACGCAGTATTTT.

The J gene is TRBJ2-6, the V gene TRBV6-1, with D uncertain. Trimming took 1 base from V and 0 from J, leaving 4 bases between them. This CDR3 region has 15 residues. Germline V gives CDR1 MNHNS, CDR2 SASEGT. In nucleotides, the CDR3 is TGTGCCAGCAGTGAAGATGGCTCTGGGGCCAACGTCCTGACTTTC. Protein product: CASSEDGSGANVLTF.

Only a few counts were recorded for this clone. V is TRBV7-2 and J is TRBJ2-1, with D perhaps TRBD1 (5 bases). The length of the CDR3 is 11 residues. The ends were cut back, 3 bases at V and 12 bases at J, with 9 bases in the middle. CDR1 SGHTA and CDR2 FQGNSA come from the germline V gene. CDR3: CASSFGQTQFF. The DNA for the CDR3 is TGTGCCAGCAGCTTTGGACAAACGCAGTTCTTC.

This clone was picked up a small number of times. The gene calls are TRBV10-3 and TRBJ2-7, with unresolved D. Germline V gene data show CDR1 as ENHRY and CDR2 as SYGVKD. V was pared by 4 bases and J by 4 bases, with 5 bases between. There are 11 residues in the CDR3. The CDR3, as DNA: TGTGCCATCAGTGGTTTGTACGAGCAGTACTTC. Translating it yields CAISGLYEQYF.

This rearrangement joins TRBV29-1 to TRBJ2-5; TRBD2 matches 13 bases. The germline CDR1 and CDR2 sequences are SQVTM and ANQGSEA. This CDR3 has 16 amino acids. Trimming took 0 bases from V and 2 from J; bases not matched to a gene: 3. In DNA form, the CDR3 reads TGCAGCGTTGAAGATTCGGGACTAGCGGGACAAGAGACCCAGTACTTC. This gives the protein CSVEDSGLAGQETQYF.

This chain joins TRBV7-2 and TRBJ2-2; no reliable D call. Deletions cut 3 bases from V and 7 bases from J, with 9 bases between. The CDR3 is made up of 13 amino acids. CDR1 is SGHTA, CDR2 FQGNSA, per germline. The CDR3 sequence: CASSFRVNGELFF. CDR3 nucleotides: TGTGCCAGCAGCTTCCGGGTGAACGGGGAGCTGTTTTTT.

About this clone itself: A junction boundary mismatches the germline segment, possibly from a read error. V usage is TRBV7-7 and J usage is TRBJ2-5; the match to TRBD2 covers 7 bases. Germline V gives CDR1 SSHAT, CDR2 FNYEAQ (reference sequence). This CDR3 region has 13 residues. CDR3 nucleotide sequence: TGTGCTAGCAGCCCCCGACTAGCAGAGACCCAGTACTTC. This sequence encodes CASSPRLAETQYF.

With regard to this clone: It differs at one base from a far larger clone, so likely a read error. The chain recombines TRBV5-8 with TRBJ2-7; 9 positions agree with TRBD2. Looked up from germline, CDR1 is SGHTS and CDR2 is YDEGEE. This CDR3 spans 13 amino acids. The CDR3 nucleotides read TGTGCCAGCAGCCAGACTAGCGGCTACGGGCAGTACTTC. It yields the protein CASSQTSGYGQYF.